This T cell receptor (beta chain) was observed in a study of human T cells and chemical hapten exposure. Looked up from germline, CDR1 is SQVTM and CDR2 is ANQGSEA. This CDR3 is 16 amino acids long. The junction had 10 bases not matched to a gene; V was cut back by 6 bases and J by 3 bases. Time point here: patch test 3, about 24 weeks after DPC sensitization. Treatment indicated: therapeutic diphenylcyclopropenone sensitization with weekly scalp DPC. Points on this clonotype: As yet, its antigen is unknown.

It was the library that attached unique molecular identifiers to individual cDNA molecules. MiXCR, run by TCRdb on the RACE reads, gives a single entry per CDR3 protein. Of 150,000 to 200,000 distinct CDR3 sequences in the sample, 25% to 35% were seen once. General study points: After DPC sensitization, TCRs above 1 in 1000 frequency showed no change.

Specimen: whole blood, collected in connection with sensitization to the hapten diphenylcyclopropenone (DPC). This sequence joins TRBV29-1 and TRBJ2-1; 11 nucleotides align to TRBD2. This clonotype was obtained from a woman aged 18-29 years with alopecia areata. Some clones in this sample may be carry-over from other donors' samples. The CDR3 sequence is CSVVAASGGIYNEQFF. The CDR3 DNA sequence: TGCAGCGTAGTGGCGGCTAGCGGGGGGATCTACAATGAGCAGTTCTTC.